Sequencing of this T cell receptor beta chain was carried out in a study of Ad26.COV2.S vaccination and SARS-CoV-2 variants. About the research overall: By the intramuscular route, Ad26.COV2.S was given once, or twice 56 days apart.

CDR1 is SGHTA, CDR2 FQGTGA, per germline. The length of the CDR3 is 13 residues. Deletions cut 0 bases from V and 8 bases from J, with 8 bases between. This clone was found once. Its antigen is as yet unknown. Repertoires were generated with immunoSEQ multiplex PCR, while TCRdb's copy carries only in-frame clones and drops some. The profile covers around 400,000 clones, with approximately 90% appearing a single time and about 1.9% taken by the ten largest. Notes on the study in general: Placebo recipients had lower spike-specific TCR breadth than vaccine recipients.

The treatment: approximately 18 received Ad26.COV2.S at low or high dose, single or two shots; 5 received placebo; per-sample allocation not given. Day 63 following the first vaccine or placebo injection was when the samples were taken. Aged 18-55 years, donor was enrolled in Boston around 2020. The material was peripheral blood, obtained in a trial of Ad26.COV2.S vaccine versus placebo. The chain carries TRBV7-3 and TRBJ2-1; D is perhaps TRBD1 or TRBD2 (5 bases each). The receptor comes from a person between 18 and 65 years old who received the Ad26.COV2.S COVID-19 vaccine or a placebo. This CDR3 reads CASSLTRGDEQFF. In DNA, the CDR3 is TGTGCCAGCAGCTTAACGAGGGGTGATGAGCAGTTCTTC.